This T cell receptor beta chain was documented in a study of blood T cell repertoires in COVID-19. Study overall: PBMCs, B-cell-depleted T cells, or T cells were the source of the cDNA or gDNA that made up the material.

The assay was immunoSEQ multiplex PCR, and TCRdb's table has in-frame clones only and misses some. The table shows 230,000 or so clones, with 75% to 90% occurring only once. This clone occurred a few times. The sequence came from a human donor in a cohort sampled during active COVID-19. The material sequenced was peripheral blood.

In DNA form, the CDR3 reads TGTGCCAGCAGTTTCTGGGGACTGTCTTCTGGAAACACCATATATTTT. It codes for CASSFWGLSSGNTIYF. V is TRBV28 and J is TRBJ1-3; possible D gene TRBD1, 5 bases. The CDR3 extends over 16 amino acids. Germline CDR1 is MDHEN and CDR2 is SYDVKM. Trimming stripped 3 bases from V and 1 base from J, with 13 bases between.